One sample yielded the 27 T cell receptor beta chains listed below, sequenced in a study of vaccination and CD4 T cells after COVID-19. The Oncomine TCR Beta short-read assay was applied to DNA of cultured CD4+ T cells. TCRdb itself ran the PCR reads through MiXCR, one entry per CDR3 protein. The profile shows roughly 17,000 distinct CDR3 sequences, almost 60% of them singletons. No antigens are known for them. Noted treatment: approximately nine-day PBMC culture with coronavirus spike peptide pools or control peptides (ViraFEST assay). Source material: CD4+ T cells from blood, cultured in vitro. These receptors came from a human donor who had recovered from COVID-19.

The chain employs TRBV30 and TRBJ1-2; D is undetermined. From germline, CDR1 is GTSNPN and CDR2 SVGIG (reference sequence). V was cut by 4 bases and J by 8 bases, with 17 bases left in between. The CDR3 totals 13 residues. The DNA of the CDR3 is TGTGCCTGGAAAGAGCAAAGGGTGGGGGGCTACACCTTC. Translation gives CAWKEQRVGGYTF.

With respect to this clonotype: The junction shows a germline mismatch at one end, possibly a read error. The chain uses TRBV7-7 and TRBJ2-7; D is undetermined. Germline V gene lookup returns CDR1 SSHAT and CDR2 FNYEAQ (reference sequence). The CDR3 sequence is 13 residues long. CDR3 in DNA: TGTGCTAGCAGCTTTACCTTCAGAGGCGAGCAGTACTTC. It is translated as CASSFTFRGEQYF.

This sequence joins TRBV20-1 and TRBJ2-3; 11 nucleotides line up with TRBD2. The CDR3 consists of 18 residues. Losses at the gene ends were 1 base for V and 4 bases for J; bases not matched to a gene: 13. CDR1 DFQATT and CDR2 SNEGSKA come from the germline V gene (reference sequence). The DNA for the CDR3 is TGCAGTGCTAGAGCGTTAGCGGGAGGGCCACGGGGACCAGATACGCAGTATTTT. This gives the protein CSARALAGGPRGPDTQYF.

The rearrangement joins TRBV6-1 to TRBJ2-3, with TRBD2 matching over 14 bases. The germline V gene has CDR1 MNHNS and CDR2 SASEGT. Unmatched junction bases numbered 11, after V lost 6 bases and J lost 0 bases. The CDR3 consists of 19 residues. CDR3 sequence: CASRNRLAGGPPSTDTQYF. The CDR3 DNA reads TGTGCCAGCAGAAACAGACTAGCGGGAGGGCCCCCGAGCACAGATACGCAGTATTTT.

The CDR3 is CASSLLRAGGIYGYTF. The CDR3 bases are TGTGCCAGCAGTTTACTTCGGGCAGGGGGGATCTATGGCTACACCTTC. The chain joins TRBV12-3 or TRBV12-4 to TRBJ1-2; 7 bases line up with TRBD1. Trimming at V came to 2 bases and at J to 4 bases, leaving 10 bases not matched to a gene. The CDR3 is 16 amino acids.

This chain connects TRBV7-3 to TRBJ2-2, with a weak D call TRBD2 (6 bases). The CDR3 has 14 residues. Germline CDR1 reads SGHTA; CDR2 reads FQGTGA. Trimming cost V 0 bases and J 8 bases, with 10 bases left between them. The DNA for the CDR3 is TGTGCCAGCAGCTTAACGTTTGCGGGAGGGGAGCTGTTTTTT. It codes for CASSLTFAGGELFF.

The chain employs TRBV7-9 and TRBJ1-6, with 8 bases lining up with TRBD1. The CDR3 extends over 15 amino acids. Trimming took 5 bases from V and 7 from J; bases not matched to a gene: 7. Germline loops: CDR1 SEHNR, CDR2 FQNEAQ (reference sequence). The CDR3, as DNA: TGTGCCAGCAGCCAATTGACAGGGGCGAATTCACCCCTCCACTTT. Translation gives CASSQLTGANSPLHF.

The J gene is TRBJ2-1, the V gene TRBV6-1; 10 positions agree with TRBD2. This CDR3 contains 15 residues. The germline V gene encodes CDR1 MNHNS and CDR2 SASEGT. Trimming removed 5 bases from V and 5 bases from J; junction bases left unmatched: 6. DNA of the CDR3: TGTGCCAGCAGTCCCTGGACTAGCGGAGACAATGAGCAGTTCTTC. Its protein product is CASSPWTSGDNEQFF.

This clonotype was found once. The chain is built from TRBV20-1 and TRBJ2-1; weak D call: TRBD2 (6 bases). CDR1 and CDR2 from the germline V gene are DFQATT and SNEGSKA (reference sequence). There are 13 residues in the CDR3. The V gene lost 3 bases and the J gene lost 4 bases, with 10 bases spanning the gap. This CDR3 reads CSARISGYNEQFF. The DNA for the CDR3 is TGCAGTGCTAGGATTAGCGGTTACAATGAGCAGTTCTTC.

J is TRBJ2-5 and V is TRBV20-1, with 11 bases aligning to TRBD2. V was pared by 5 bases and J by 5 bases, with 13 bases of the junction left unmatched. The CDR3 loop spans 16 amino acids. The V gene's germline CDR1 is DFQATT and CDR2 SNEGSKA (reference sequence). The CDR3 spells CSAFPVAGGLVETQYF. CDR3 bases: TGCAGTGCTTTCCCTGTAGCGGGGGGGTTAGTGGAGACCCAGTACTTC.

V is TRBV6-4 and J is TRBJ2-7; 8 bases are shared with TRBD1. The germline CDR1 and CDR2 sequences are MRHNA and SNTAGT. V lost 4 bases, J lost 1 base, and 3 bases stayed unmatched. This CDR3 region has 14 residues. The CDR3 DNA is TGTGCCAGCAGTGTGGACAGGGTTTCCTACGAGCAGTACTTC. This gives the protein CASSVDRVSYEQYF.

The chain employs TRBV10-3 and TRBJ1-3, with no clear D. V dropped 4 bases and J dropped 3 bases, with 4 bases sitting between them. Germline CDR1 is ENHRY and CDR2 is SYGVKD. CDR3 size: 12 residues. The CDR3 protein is CAISGLGNTIYF. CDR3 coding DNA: TGTGCCATCAGTGGGCTTGGAAACACCATATATTTT.

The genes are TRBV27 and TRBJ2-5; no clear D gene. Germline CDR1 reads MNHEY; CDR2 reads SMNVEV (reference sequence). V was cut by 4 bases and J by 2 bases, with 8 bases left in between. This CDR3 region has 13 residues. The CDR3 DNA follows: TGTGCCAGCAGTTGGCGGCTGCAAGAGACCCAGTACTTC. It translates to CASSWRLQETQYF.

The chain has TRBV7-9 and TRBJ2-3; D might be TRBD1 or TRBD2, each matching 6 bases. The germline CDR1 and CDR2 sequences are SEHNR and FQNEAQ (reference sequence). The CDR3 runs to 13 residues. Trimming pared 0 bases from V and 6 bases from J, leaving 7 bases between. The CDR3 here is CASSLAGGDTQYF. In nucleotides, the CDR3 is TGTGCCAGCAGCTTAGCGGGGGGCGATACGCAGTATTTT.

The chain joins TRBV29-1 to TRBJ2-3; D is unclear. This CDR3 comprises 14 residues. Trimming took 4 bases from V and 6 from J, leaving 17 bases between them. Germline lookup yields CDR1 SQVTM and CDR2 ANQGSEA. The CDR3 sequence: CSVVGQWRLDTQYF. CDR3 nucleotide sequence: TGCAGCGTTGTCGGCCAATGGCGTCTGGATACGCAGTATTTT.

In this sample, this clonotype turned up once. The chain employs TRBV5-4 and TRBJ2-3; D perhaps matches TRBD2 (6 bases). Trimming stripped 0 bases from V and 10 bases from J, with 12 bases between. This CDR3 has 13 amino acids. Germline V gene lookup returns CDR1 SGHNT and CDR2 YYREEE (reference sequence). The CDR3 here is CASSLGPGDPQYF. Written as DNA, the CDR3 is TGTGCCAGCAGCTTGGGGCCGGGGGATCCGCAGTATTTT.

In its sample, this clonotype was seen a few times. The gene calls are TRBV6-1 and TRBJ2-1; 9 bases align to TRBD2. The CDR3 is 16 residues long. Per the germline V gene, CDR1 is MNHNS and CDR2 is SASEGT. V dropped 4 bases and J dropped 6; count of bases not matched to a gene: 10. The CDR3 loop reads CASSGWTSAFFNEQFF. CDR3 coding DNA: TGTGCCAGCAGTGGCTGGACTAGCGCTTTCTTCAATGAGCAGTTCTTC.

The CDR3 loop reads CASSLQAAGAPLRSYNEQFF. In DNA, the CDR3 is TGTGCCAGTAGCCTCCAGGCAGCGGGGGCACCACTACGGTCCTACAATGAGCAGTTCTTC. This sequence joins TRBV19 and TRBJ2-1; TRBD2 matches 8 bases. V lost 6 bases and J lost 1; bases outside the gene matches: 20. CDR1 is LNHDA and CDR2 is SQIVND in the germline V gene (reference sequence). The CDR3 covers 20 residues.

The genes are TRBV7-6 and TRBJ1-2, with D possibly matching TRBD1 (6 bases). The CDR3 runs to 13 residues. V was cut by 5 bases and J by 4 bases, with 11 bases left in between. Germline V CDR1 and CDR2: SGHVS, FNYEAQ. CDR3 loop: CASSAGQSYGYTF. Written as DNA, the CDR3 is TGTGCCAGCAGCGCTGGACAGAGCTATGGCTACACCTTC.

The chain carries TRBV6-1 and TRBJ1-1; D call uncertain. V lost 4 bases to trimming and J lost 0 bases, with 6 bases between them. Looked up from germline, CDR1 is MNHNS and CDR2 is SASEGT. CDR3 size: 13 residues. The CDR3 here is CASSGQLNTEAFF. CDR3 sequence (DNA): TGTGCCAGCAGTGGGCAGCTGAACACTGAAGCTTTCTTT.

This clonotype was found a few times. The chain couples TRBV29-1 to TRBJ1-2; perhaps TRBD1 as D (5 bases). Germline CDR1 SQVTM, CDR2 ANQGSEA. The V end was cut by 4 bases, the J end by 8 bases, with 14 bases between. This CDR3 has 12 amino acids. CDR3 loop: CSVGATVYGYTF. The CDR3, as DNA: TGCAGCGTTGGTGCGACAGTCTACGGCTACACCTTC.

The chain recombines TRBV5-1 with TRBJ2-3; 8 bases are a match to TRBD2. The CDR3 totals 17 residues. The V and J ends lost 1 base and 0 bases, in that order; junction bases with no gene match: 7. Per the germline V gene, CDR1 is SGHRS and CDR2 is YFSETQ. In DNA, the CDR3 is TGCGCCAGCAGCTTGTATGTAGCGGGGCCAAGCACAGATACGCAGTATTTT. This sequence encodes CASSLYVAGPSTDTQYF.

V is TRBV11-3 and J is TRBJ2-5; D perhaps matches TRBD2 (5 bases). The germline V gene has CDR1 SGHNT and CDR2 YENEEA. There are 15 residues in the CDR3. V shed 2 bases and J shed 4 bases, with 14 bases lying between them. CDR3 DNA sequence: TGTGCCAGCAGCTTATCGGGGAGTCTTGGAGAGACCCAGTACTTC. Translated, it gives CASSLSGSLGETQYF.

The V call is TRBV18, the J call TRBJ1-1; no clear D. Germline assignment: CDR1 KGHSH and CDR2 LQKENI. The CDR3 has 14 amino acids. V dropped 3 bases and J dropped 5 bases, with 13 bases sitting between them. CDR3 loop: CASSPSRGRTEAFF. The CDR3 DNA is TGTGCCAGCTCACCGTCCCGGGGTCGTACTGAAGCTTTCTTT.

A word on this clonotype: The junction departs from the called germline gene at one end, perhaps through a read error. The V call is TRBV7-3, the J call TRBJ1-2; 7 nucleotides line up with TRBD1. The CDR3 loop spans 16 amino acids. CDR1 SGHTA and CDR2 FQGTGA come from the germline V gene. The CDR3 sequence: CASSAAPGRGAYGYAF. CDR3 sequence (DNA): TGTGCCAGCAGCGCAGCCCCGGGCAGGGGGGCCTATGGCTACGCCTTC.

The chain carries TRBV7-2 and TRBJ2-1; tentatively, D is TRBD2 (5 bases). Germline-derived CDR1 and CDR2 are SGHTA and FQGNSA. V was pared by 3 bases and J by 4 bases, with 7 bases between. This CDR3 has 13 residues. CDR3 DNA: TGTGCCAGCAGCTTGTCGGGGTACAATGAGCAGTTCTTC. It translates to CASSLSGYNEQFF. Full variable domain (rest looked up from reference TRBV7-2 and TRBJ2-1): GAGVSQSPSNKVTEKGKDVELRCDPISGHTALYWYRQSLGQGLEFLIYFQGNSAPDKSGLPSDRFSAERTGGSVSTLTIQRTQQEDSAVYLCASSLSGYNEQFFGPGTRLTVL.

CDR3: CASSPRGDRGLPEKLFF. The DNA for the CDR3 is TGTGCCAGCAGCCCAAGGGGGGACAGGGGGCTGCCGGAAAAACTGTTTTTT. The chain couples TRBV7-2 to TRBJ1-4, with TRBD1 identical over 12 bases. V shed 5 bases and J 8 bases; nucleotides not matched to a gene: 12. CDR1 is SGHTA and CDR2 is FQGNSA in the germline V gene. The CDR3 runs 17 residues.